This TCR beta chain was recorded in a study of T cells after somatic rescue of genetic block. Repertoires were generated with immunoSEQ multiplex PCR, while TCRdb's copy carries only in-frame clones and drops some. The sample holds about 110,000 clones, 75% to 95% seen once. Sequenced material: peripheral blood mononuclear cells (PBMCs). The receptor comes from a young woman.

The CDR3 loop is CASSAGTSYGGYTF. The CDR3 nucleotides read TGTGCCAGCAGCGCCGGGACATCATACGGGGGCTACACCTTC. The J gene is TRBJ1-2, the V gene TRBV9, with a tentative D call TRBD1 (6 bases). This CDR3 is 14 amino acids long. V was clipped by 3 bases and J by 8 bases, with 17 bases between them. CDR1 and CDR2 (germline): SGDLS, YYNGEE.